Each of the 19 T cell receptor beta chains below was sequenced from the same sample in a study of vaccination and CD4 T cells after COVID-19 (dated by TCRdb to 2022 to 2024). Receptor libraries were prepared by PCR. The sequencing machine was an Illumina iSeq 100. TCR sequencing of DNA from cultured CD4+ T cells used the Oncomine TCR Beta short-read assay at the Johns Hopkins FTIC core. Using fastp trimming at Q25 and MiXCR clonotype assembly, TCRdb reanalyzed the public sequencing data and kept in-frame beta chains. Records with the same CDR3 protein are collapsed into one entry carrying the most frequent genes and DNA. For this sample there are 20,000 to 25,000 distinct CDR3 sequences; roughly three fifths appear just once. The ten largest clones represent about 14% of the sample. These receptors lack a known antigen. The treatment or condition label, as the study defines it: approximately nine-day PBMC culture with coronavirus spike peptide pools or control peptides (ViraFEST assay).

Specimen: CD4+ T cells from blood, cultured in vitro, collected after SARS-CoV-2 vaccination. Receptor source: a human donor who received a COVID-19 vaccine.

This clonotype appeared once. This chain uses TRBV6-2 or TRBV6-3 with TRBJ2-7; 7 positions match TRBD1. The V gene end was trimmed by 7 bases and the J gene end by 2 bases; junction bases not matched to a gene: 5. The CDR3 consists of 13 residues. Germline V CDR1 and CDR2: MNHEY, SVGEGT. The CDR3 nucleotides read TGTGCCAGCAATAAGGACAGGCCCTACGAGCAGTACTTC. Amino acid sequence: CASNKDRPYEQYF.

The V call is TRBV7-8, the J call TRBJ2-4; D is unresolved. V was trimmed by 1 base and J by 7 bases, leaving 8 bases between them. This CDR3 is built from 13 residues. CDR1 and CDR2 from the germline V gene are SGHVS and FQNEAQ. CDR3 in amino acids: CASSLERYNIQYF. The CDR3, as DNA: TGTGCCAGCAGCTTAGAGCGTTATAACATTCAGTACTTC.

The CDR3 region has the DNA TGTGCCTGGAGTCGGGGCGATGGCTACACCTTC. Protein: CAWSRGDGYTF. The rearrangement joins TRBV30 to TRBJ1-2, with D perhaps matching TRBD1 (5 bases). The ends were cut back, 2 bases at V and 6 bases at J, with 7 bases in the middle. Germline CDR1 is GTSNPN and CDR2 is SVGIG (reference sequence). CDR3 length: 11 amino acids.

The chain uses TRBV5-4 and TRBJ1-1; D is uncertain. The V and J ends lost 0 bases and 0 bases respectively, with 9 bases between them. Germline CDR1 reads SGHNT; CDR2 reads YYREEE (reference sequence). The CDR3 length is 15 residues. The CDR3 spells CASSLEGLMNTEAFF. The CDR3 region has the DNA TGTGCCAGCAGCTTGGAAGGACTAATGAACACTGAAGCTTTCTTT. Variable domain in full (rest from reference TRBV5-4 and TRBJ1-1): ETGVTQSPTHLIKTRGQQVTLRCSSQSGHNTVSWYQQALGQGPQFIFQYYREEENGRGNFPPRFSGLQFPNYSSELNVNALELDDSALYLCASSLEGLMNTEAFFGQGTRLTVV.

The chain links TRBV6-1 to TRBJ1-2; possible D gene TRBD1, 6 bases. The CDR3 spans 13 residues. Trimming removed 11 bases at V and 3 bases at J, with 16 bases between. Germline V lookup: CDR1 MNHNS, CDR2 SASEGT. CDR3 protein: CAAALGGDYGYTF. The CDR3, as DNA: TGTGCCGCAGCACTAGGGGGGGACTATGGCTACACCTTC.

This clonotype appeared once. The CDR3 DNA reads as TGTGCCAGCAGCTTATCCCGGGACATCTCCTACGAGCAGTACTTC. It yields the protein CASSLSRDISYEQYF. This chain joins TRBV11-3 and TRBJ2-7; TRBD1 is a possible D gene (6 bases). Germline loops: CDR1 SGHNT, CDR2 YENEEA. With 2 bases removed from V and 0 bases from J, the gap between germline ends came to 11 bases. The CDR3 contains 15 residues.

In nucleotides, the CDR3 is TGTGCCAGCAGTGAACAGCCACCCCTCCACTTT. Translated, it gives CASSEQPPLHF. V and J are TRBV6-1 and TRBJ1-6, with D unresolved. The CDR3 spans 11 residues. Germline values: CDR1 MNHNS, CDR2 SASEGT. Trimming removed 2 bases from V and 11 bases from J, with 4 bases in between.

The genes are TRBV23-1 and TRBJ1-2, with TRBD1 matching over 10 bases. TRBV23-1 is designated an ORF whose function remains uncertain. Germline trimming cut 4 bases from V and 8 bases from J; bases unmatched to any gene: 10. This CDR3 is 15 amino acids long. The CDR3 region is CASSLRQGAARGYTF. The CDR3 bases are TGCGCCAGCAGTCTAAGACAGGGGGCAGCGAGGGGCTACACCTTC.

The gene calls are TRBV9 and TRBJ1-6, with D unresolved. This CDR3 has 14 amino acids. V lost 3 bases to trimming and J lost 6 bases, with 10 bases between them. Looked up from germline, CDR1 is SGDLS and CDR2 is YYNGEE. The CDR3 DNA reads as TGTGCCAGCAGCGAGAGGGTGGGTAATTCACCCCTCCACTTT. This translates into CASSERVGNSPLHF.

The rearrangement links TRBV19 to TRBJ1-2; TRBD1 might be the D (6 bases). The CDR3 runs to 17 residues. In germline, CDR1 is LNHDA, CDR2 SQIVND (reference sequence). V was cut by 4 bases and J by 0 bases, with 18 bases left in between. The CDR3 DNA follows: TGTGCCAGTAGTACGGACAGTCGCCCTTCTACTAACTATGGCTACACCTTC. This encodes CASSTDSRPSTNYGYTF. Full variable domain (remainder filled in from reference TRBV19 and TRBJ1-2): DGGITQSPKYLFRKEGQNVTLSCEQNLNHDAMYWYRQDPGQGLRLIYYSQIVNDFQKGDIAEGYSVSREKKESFPLTVTSAQKNPTAFYLCASSTDSRPSTNYGYTFGSGTRLTVV.

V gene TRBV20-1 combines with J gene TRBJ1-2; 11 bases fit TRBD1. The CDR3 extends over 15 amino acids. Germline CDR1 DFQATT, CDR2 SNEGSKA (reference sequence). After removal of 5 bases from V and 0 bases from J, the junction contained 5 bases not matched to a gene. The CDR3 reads CSASGTGGTNYGYTF. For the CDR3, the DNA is TGCAGTGCTTCCGGGACAGGGGGTACTAACTATGGCTACACCTTC.

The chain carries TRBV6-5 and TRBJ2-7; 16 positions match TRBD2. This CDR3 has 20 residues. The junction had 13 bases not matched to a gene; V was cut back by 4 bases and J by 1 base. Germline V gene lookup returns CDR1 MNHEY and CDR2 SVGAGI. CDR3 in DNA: TGTGCCAGCAGTTGGAGCCAAACGGGACTAGCGGGGGGGCATTCCTACGAGCAGTACTTC. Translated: CASSWSQTGLAGGHSYEQYF.

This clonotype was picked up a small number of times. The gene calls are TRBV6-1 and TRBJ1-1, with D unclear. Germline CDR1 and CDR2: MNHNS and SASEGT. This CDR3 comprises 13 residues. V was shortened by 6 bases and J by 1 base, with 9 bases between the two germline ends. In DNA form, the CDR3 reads TGTGCCAGCAGGATCACAGAGAACACTGAAGCTTTCTTT. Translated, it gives CASRITENTEAFF.

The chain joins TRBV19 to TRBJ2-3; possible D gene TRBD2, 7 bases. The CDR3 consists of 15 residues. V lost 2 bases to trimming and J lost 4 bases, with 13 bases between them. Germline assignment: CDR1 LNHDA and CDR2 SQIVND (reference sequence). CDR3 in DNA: TGTGCCAGTAGTATACGCGGGGGCGCGCCAGATACGCAGTATTTT. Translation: CASSIRGGAPDTQYF.

The CDR3 reads CASSLEGGQGYEQYF. The DNA of the CDR3 is TGTGCCAGCAGCTTAGAAGGGGGGCAGGGCTACGAGCAGTACTTC. The J gene is TRBJ2-7, the V gene TRBV7-2; D possibly uses TRBD1 or TRBD2 (6 bases each). The CDR3 length is 15 residues. V was pared by 1 base and J by 3 bases, with 13 bases between. CDR1 and CDR2 from the germline V gene are SGHTA and FQGNSA.

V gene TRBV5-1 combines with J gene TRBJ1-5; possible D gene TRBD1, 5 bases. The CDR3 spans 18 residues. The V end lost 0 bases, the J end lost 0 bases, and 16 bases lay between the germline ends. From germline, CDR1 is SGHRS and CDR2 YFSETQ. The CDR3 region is CASSLGPGGASSNQPQHF. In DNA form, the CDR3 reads TGCGCCAGCAGCTTGGGGCCGGGAGGGGCAAGTAGCAATCAGCCCCAGCATTTT.

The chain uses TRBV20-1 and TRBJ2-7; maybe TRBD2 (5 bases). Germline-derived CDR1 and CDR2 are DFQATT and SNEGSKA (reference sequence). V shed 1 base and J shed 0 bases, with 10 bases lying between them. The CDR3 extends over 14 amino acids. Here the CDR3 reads CSARVPGISYEQYF. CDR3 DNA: TGCAGTGCTAGAGTCCCGGGGATCTCCTACGAGCAGTACTTC.

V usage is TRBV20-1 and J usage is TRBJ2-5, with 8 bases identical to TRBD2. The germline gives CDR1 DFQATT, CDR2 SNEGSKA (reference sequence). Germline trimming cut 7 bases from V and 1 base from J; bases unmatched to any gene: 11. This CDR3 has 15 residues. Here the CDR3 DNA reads TGCAGTGTAAACGAGGAGCGGGGGTCCCAAGAGACCCAGTACTTC. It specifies CSVNEERGSQETQYF.

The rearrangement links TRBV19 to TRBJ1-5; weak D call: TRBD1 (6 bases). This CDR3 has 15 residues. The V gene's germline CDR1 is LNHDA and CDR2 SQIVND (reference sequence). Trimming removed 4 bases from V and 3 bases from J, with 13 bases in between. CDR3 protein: CASSNYRDINQPQHF. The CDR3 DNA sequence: TGTGCCAGTAGTAATTATCGGGACATCAATCAGCCCCAGCATTTT.